Shown below are 10 T cell receptor beta chains from a single sample sequenced in a study of T cell responses to AZD1222 COVID-19 vaccine. TCRdb's table, derived via immunoSEQ multiplex PCR, lists solely in-frame clones and lacks some. The repertoire holds approximately 190,000 clones, about nine tenths seen once, with roughly 0.99% in the top ten. The specimen comprised peripheral blood, sampled on day 0 of AZD1222 vaccination. The receptors shown here come from an adult in good health.

The chain couples TRBV6-5 to TRBJ2-2; D remains unclear. This CDR3 contains 14 residues. CDR1 is MNHEY and CDR2 is SVGAGI in the germline V gene. The ends were cut back, 7 bases at V and 0 bases at J, with 9 bases in the middle. CDR3 loop: CASIPLANTGELFF. The CDR3 DNA follows: TGTGCCAGCATCCCCCTGGCGAACACCGGGGAGCTGTTTTTT.

The chain is built from TRBV6-2 or TRBV6-3 and TRBJ2-1, with D uncertain. CDR1 is MNHEY and CDR2 is SVGEGT in the germline V gene. CDR3 length: 12 amino acids. V lost 2 bases and J lost 7, with 6 bases in between. DNA of the CDR3: TGTGCCAGCAGTTACCCAGATAATGAGCAGTTCTTC. It yields the protein CASSYPDNEQFF.

This sequence joins TRBV5-1 and TRBJ2-7; the D gene is possibly TRBD1 (5 bases). Deletions cut 4 bases from V and 6 bases from J, with 8 bases between. Per germline, CDR1 SGHRS and CDR2 YFSETQ. This CDR3 has 11 residues. CDR3 amino acids: CASSLRGEQYF. The CDR3, as DNA: TGCGCCAGCAGCCTAAGGGGCGAGCAGTACTTC.

The chain links TRBV6-5 to TRBJ2-7; D call uncertain. Germline lookup yields CDR1 MNHEY and CDR2 SVGAGI. The CDR3 runs to 11 residues. Deletions cut 8 bases from V and 3 bases from J, with 8 bases between. CDR3 nucleotide sequence: TGTGCCAGCGTGGATCTCTACGAGCAGTACTTC. It is translated as CASVDLYEQYF.

CDR3: CASSLGTSEVYEQYF. The CDR3 DNA is TGTGCCAGCAGTTTGGGGACTTCTGAAGTCTACGAGCAGTACTTC. The chain employs TRBV28 and TRBJ2-7; TRBD2 might be the D (6 bases). The germline V and J ends were trimmed by 3 bases and 3 bases, with 15 bases remaining between them. Germline V gives CDR1 MDHEN, CDR2 SYDVKM. The CDR3 sequence is 15 residues long.

This rearrangement joins TRBV7-2 to TRBJ1-2, with D possibly being TRBD1 (6 bases). From germline, CDR1 is SGHTA and CDR2 FQGNSA. The CDR3 runs 16 residues. Trimming cost V 4 bases and J 4 bases, with 19 bases left between them. CDR3 sequence: CASSSQQGPPGYGYTF. In nucleotides, the CDR3 is TGTGCCAGCAGCTCCCAACAGGGACCTCCTGGCTATGGCTACACCTTC. Full variable domain (rest looked up from reference TRBV7-2 and TRBJ1-2): GAGVSQSPSNKVTEKGKDVELRCDPISGHTALYWYRQSLGQGLEFLIYFQGNSAPDKSGLPSDRFSAERTGGSVSTLTIQRTQQEDSAVYLCASSSQQGPPGYGYTFGSGTRLTVV.

DNA of the CDR3: TGCAGCGTTGAGGGGACATCTTTATACACAGATACGCAGTATTTT. It encodes CSVEGTSLYTDTQYF. This chain uses TRBV29-1 with TRBJ2-3; maybe TRBD1 (6 bases). Germline CDR1 and CDR2: SQVTM and ANQGSEA. V was cut by 3 bases and J by 2 bases, with 15 bases left in between. The CDR3 extends over 15 amino acids.

The chain links TRBV29-1 to TRBJ2-7; D not certain. Per germline, CDR1 SQVTM and CDR2 ANQGSEA. This CDR3 has 11 residues. V shed 8 bases and J shed 7 bases, with 15 bases lying between them. In nucleotides, the CDR3 is TGCAGCACCTGGAAATTACTGGAGCAGTACTTC. This sequence encodes CSTWKLLEQYF.

The chain combines TRBV28 with TRBJ1-4; 7 nucleotides agree with TRBD1. CDR1 MDHEN and CDR2 SYDVKM come from the germline V gene. CDR3 length: 16 amino acids. Trimming at V came to 3 bases and at J to 0 bases, leaving 4 bases not matched to a gene. The CDR3 protein is CASSFEGATTNEKLFF. The CDR3 coding sequence is TGTGCCAGCAGTTTTGAGGGGGCTACAACTAATGAAAAACTGTTTTTT.

This clone came up a few times. V is TRBV5-5 and J is TRBJ1-1, with 12 bases that match TRBD1. Looked up from germline, CDR1 is SGHKS and CDR2 is YYEKEE (reference sequence). J was trimmed by 5 bases and V by 5 bases; bases with no gene match: 10. The CDR3 spans 16 residues. The chain's CDR3 is CASRFDGDRGRTEAFF. The CDR3 region has the DNA TGTGCCAGCAGATTCGATGGGGACAGGGGGCGGACTGAAGCTTTCTTT.